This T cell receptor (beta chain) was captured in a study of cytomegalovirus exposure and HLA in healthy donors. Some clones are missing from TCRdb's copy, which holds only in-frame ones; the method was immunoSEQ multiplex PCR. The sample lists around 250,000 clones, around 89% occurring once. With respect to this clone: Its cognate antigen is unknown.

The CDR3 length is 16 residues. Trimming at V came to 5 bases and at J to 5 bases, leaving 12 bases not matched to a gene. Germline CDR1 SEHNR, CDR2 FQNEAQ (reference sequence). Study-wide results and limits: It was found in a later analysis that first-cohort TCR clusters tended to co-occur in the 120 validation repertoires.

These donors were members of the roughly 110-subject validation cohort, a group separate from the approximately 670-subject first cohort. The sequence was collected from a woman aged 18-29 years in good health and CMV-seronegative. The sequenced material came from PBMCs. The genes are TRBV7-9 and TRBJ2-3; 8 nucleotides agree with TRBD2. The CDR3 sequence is CASSHQPGGRVDTQYF. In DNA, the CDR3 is TGTGCCAGCAGCCACCAACCGGGGGGGCGGGTAGATACGCAGTATTTT.